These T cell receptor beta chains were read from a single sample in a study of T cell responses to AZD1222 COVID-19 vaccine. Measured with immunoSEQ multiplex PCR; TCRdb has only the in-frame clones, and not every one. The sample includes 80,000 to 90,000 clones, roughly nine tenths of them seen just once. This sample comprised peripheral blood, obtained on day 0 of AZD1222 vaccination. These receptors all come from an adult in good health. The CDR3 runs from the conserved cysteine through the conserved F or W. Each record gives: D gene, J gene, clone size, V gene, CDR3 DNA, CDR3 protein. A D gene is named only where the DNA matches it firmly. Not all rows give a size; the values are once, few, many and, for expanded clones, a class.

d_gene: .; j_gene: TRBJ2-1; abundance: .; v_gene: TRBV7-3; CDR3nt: TGTGCCAGCAGCTTATCCCTACACAATGAGCAGTTCTTC; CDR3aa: CASSLSLHNEQFF
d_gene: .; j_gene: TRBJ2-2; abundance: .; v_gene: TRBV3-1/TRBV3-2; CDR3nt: TGTGCCAGCAGCCAAGTCCCGAACACCGGGGAGCTGTTTTTT; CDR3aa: CASSQVPNTGELFF
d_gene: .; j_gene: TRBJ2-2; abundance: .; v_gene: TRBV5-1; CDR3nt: TGCGCCAGCAGCTTTAGAGGAGAGACCGGGGAGCTGTTTTTT; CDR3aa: CASSFRGETGELFF
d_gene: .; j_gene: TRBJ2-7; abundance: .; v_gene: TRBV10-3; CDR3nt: TGTGCCATCAGTGTTGTAGGGACCTACGAGCAGTACTTC; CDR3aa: CAISVVGTYEQYF
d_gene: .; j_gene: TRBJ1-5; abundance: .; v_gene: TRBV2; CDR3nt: TGTGCCACAGGGACTACCACTAACAATCAGCCCCAGCATTTT; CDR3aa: CATGTTTNNQPQHF
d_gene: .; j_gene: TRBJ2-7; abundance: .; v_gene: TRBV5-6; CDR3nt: TGTGCCAGCAGCCCACCGAGAGGACACGGCTACGAGCAGTACTTC; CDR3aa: CASSPPRGHGYEQYF
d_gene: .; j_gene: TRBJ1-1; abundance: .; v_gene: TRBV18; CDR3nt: TGTGCCAGCTCACCATCCGGGTTCACTGAAGCTTTCTTT; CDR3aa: CASSPSGFTEAFF
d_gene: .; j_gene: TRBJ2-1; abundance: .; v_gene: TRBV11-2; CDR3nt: TGTGCCAGCAGCGGACAGAGCGGCTGGGAGCAGTTCTTC; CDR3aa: CASSGQSGWEQFF
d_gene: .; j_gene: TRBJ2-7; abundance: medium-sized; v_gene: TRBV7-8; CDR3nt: TGTGCCAGCAGCTTAAGTGGGGTGGTCTACGAGCAGTACTTC; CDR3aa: CASSLSGVVYEQYF
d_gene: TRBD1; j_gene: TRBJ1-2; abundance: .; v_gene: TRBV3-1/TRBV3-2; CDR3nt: TGTGCCAGCAGCCAAGAGGCCAGGGGGCTGGGCTACACCTTC; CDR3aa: CASSQEARGLGYTF
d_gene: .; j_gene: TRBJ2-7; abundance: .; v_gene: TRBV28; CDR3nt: TGTGCCAGCAGGTATAGGGGTTCCTCCTACGAGCAGTACTTC; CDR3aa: CASRYRGSSYEQYF
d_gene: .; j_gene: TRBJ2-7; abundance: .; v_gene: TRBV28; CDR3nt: TGTGCCAGCAGTGTCACCGGACGGGACTACGAGCAGTACTTC; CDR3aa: CASSVTGRDYEQYF
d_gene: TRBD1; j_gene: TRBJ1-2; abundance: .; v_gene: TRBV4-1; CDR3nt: TGCGCCAGCAGCCATGCCTGGGTCGGGACAGGGCTATTAGATGGCTACACCTTC; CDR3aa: CASSHAWVGTGLLDGYTF
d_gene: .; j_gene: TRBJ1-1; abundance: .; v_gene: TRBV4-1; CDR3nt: TGCGCCAGCAGCCAAGATGGAGCGCGGCGGGGTGGTGAAGCTTTCTTT; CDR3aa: CASSQDGARRGGEAFF
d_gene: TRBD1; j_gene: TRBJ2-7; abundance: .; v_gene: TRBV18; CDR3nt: TGTGCCAGCTCACCACTGGACAGGGTCCCGGGCGAGCAGTACTTC; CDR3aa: CASSPLDRVPGEQYF
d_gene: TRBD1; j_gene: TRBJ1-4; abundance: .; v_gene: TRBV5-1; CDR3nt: TGCGCCAGCTGCCCCGGGACAGGAAACGAAAAACTGTTTTTT; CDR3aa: CASCPGTGNEKLFF
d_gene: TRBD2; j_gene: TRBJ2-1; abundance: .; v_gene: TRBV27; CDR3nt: TGTGCCAGCAGTTTGGTGCAGCCCGGGACTAGTGGACATGAGCAGTTCTTC; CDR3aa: CASSLVQPGTSGHEQFF